The subject of this entry is one TCR beta chain. The data stem from a study of spatial heterogeneity in lung cancer. The time point here: blood at routine non-recurrence follow-up after resection. This CDR3 region has 13 residues. Trimming took off 2 bases at V and 6 bases at J, with 10 bases between the two ends. Germline CDR1 SEHNR, CDR2 FQNEAQ (reference sequence). TCRdb reanalysed the 5' RACE reads using MiXCR and keeps one entry per CDR3 protein. The data hold around 45,000 distinct CDR3 sequences, with more than 20% observed a single time. The specimen was PBMCs, collected at follow-up. The receptor's source is a female donor with early-stage non-small cell lung cancer. V and J are TRBV7-9 and TRBJ2-5; tentative D call: TRBD2 (5 bases). This chain's CDR3 is CASSLFEGQTQYF. Written as DNA, the CDR3 is TGTGCCAGCAGCTTATTTGAGGGTCAGACCCAGTACTTC. The whole variable domain, remainder taken from reference TRBV7-9 and TRBJ2-5, is DTGVSQNPRHKITKRGQNVTFRCDPISEHNRLYWYRQTLGQGPEFLTYFQNEAQLEKSRLLSDRFSAERPKGSFSTLEIQRTEQGDSAMYLCASSLFEGQTQYFGPGTRLLVL.